The next 14 T cell receptor beta chains were all read from a single sample in a study of tumor and adjacent non-tumor tissue in lung cancer. The template was RNA from unsorted bulk tissue. Distant lung tissue was collected more than 3 cm away from the tumor edge. The library came from three nested PCR rounds adapted from ARM-PCR protocols. TCRdb fed the multiplex PCR reads into MiXCR, producing one record per CDR3 protein. The sample has some 100,000 distinct CDR3 sequences; about 63% are singletons. Specimen: distant non-tumor lung tissue. Receptors originate from a man between 60 and 75 years old with non-small cell lung cancer.

This clonotype was observed a few times. V is TRBV20-1 and J is TRBJ2-1; TRBD1 matches 8 bases. Germline V lookup: CDR1 DFQATT, CDR2 SNEGSKA (reference sequence). V was pared by 5 bases and J by 6 bases, with 6 bases of the junction left unmatched. The CDR3 runs 13 residues. The CDR3 loop is CSARRDRSNEQFF. CDR3 DNA: TGCAGTGCTCGCCGGGACAGGTCCAATGAGCAGTTCTTC.

The chain employs TRBV4-1 and TRBJ2-6; no clear D gene. With 0 bases removed from V and 1 base from J, the gap between germline ends came to 4 bases. Germline values: CDR1 MGHRA, CDR2 YSYEKL. The CDR3 is made up of 15 amino acids. CDR3 bases: TGCGCCAGCAGCCAAGAAGGGTCTGGGGCCAACGTCCTGACTTTC. Protein product: CASSQEGSGANVLTF.

This clonotype is judged large. CDR3 sequence (DNA): TGTGCCAGCAGTTCAGGACAGAACACCGGGGAGCTGTTTTTT. Translation: CASSSGQNTGELFF. This chain uses TRBV11-2 with TRBJ2-2, with D perhaps matching TRBD1 (5 bases). Trimming cost V 6 bases and J 1 base, with 9 bases left between them. This CDR3 region has 14 residues. CDR1 and CDR2 from the germline V gene are SGHAT and FQNNGV.

The sample holds many counts of this clonotype. The rearrangement joins TRBV11-2 to TRBJ2-1; 7 bases are a match to TRBD2. The V gene's germline CDR1 is SGHAT and CDR2 FQNNGV. This CDR3 comprises 16 residues. V was pared by 2 bases and J by 7 bases, with 11 bases of the junction left unmatched. CDR3 coding DNA: TGTGCCAGCAGCTTAAGGCGGGGGTATACTACAAATGAGCAGTTCTTC. Residues: CASSLRRGYTTNEQFF.

Points on this clonotype: One end of the junction fails to match germline, which may point to a read error. The rearrangement uses TRBV6-2 or TRBV6-3 and TRBJ2-2, with TRBD2 identical over 7 bases. The CDR3 has 15 amino acids. Germline CDR1 reads MNHEY; CDR2 reads SVGEGT. The CDR3 DNA is TGTGCCAGCAGCCCACTAGCGCGAAGGTCCGGGGAGCCGTTTTTT. Amino acids: CASSPLARRSGEPFF.

This clonotype was observed once. A junction end diverges from the germline sequence, so it may reflect a read error. This chain joins TRBV12-3 or TRBV12-4 and TRBJ2-6, with D possibly being TRBD1 or TRBD2 (5 bases each). This CDR3 spans 14 amino acids. The chain's CDR3 is CASRQRPGANILNF. In DNA form, the CDR3 reads TGTGCCAGCAGGCAAAGACCCGGGGCCAACATCCTGAATTTC.

Note on this clonotype: The junction departs from the called germline gene at one end, perhaps through a read error. The chain links TRBV6-6 to TRBJ1-5; TRBD1 matches at 7 bases. The CDR3 totals 16 residues. Germline CDR1 MNHNY, CDR2 SVGAGI (reference sequence). CDR3 loop: CTSQGQRGSSNQPQHF. CDR3 DNA: TGTACCAGCCAGGGACAGCGGGGTTCGAGCAATCAGCCCCAGCATTTT.

Of note for this clonotype: This CDR3 fails to terminate in the conserved phenylalanine or tryptophan, so it likely reflects a read error. The chain couples TRBV4-3 to TRBJ1-2; 7 bases line up with TRBD1. The length of the CDR3 is 14 residues. Looked up from germline, CDR1 is LGHNA and CDR2 is YSLEER. The DNA for the CDR3 is TGCGCCAGCAGCCAACCAGGGGGTAGTTATGACTACACCCTC. Its translation is CASSQPGGSYDYTL.

This clonotype was found many times. The rearrangement uses TRBV14 and TRBJ2-1; possible D gene TRBD2, 6 bases. The CDR3 has 16 amino acids. CDR1 SGHDN and CDR2 FVKESK come from the germline V gene. Trimming shortened V by 1 base and J by 4 bases, and 14 bases separated the two germline ends. The CDR3 here is CASSQGAGLSYNEQFF. The CDR3 DNA reads TGTGCCAGCAGCCAAGGGGCGGGGCTATCGTACAATGAGCAGTTCTTC. Filled out from reference TRBV14 and TRBJ2-1, the complete variable domain reads EAGVTQFPSHSVIEKGQTVTLRCDPISGHDNLYWYRRVMGKEIKFLLHFVKESKQDESGMPNNRFLAERTGGTYSTLKVQPAELEDSGVYFCASSQGAGLSYNEQFFGPGTRLTVL.

This clonotype was seen many times. V is TRBV7-8 and J is TRBJ2-7; TRBD2 agrees at 7 bases. Trimming at V came to 5 bases and at J to 0 bases, leaving 7 bases not matched to a gene. Germline-derived CDR1 and CDR2 are SGHVS and FQNEAQ. CDR3 length equals 15 residues. Here the CDR3 reads CASSPFRTSSYEQYF. The CDR3 coding sequence is TGTGCCAGCAGCCCTTTTCGGACTAGCTCCTACGAGCAGTACTTC.

CDR3 loop: CVNSPEELTGELFF. The CDR3 DNA sequence: TGTGTCAACAGCCCCGAGGAACTCACCGGGGAGCTGTTTTTT. The V and J genes are TRBV11-3 and TRBJ2-2; D remains unclear. Germline CDR1 is SGHNT and CDR2 is YENEEA. The CDR3 contains 14 residues. Combining the CDR3 with reference TRBV11-3 and TRBJ2-2 gives the whole variable domain EAGVVQSPRYKIIEKKQPVAFWCNPISGHNTLYWYLQNLGQGPELLIRYENEEAVDDSQLPKDRFSAERLKGVDSTLKIQPAELGDSAVYLCVNSPEELTGELFFGEGSRLTVL.

This chain connects TRBV20-1 to TRBJ2-7; 13 positions match TRBD2. Germline loops: CDR1 DFQATT, CDR2 SNEGSKA (reference sequence). The length of the CDR3 is 15 residues. V lost 4 bases to trimming and J lost 6 bases; unmatched junction nucleotides: 9. CDR3 nucleotides: TGCAGTGCTACGTTACTAGCGGGAGGGCCGGGCGAGCAGTACTTC. This encodes CSATLLAGGPGEQYF.

About this clonotype itself: A much bigger clone sits one base away, suggesting this may be a read error. A read error is likely, as this CDR3 ends without the conserved phenylalanine or tryptophan. This chain connects TRBV5-1 to TRBJ2-3; TRBD1 agrees at 9 bases. Germline lookup yields CDR1 SGHRS and CDR2 YFSETQ. V was clipped by 2 bases and J by 4 bases; unmatched bases: 8. This CDR3 region has 16 residues. The CDR3 DNA follows: TGCGCCAGCAGCTTCACCGGGACAGGGTATCCAGATACGCAGTATATT. It yields the protein CASSFTGTGYPDTQYI.

This clonotype was counted only a few times. This chain links TRBV20-1 with TRBJ2-7; 8 bases fit TRBD1. The germline V gene has CDR1 DFQATT and CDR2 SNEGSKA (reference sequence). Trimming at V came to 3 bases and at J to 3 bases, leaving 4 bases not matched to a gene. The length of the CDR3 is 13 residues. CDR3 amino acids: CSARSDRGYEQYF. The CDR3 DNA sequence: TGCAGTGCTAGGAGCGACAGGGGCTACGAGCAGTACTTC.